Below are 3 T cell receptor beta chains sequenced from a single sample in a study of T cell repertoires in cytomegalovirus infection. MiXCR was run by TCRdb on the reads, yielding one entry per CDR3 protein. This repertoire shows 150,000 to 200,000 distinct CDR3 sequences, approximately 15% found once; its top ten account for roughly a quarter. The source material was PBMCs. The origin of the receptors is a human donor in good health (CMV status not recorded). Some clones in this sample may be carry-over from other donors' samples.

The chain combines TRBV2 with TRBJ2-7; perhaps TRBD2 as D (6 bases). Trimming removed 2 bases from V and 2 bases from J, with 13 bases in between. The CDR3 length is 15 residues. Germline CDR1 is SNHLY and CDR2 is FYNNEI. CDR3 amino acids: CASSEWEEPTYEQYF. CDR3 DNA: TGTGCCAGCAGTGAATGGGAGGAGCCGACCTACGAGCAGTACTTC.

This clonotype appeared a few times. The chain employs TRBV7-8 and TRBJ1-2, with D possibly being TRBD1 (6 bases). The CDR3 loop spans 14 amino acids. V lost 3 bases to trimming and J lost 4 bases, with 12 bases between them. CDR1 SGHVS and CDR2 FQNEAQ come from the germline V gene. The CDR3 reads CASSFEQGIYGYTF. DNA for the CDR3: TGTGCCAGCAGCTTTGAACAGGGTATCTATGGCTACACCTTC. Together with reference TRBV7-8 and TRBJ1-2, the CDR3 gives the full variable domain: GAGVSQSPRYKVAKRGQDVALRCDPISGHVSLFWYQQALGQGPEFLTYFQNEAQLDKSGLPSDRFFAERPEGSVSTLKIQRTQQEDSAVYLCASSFEQGIYGYTFGSGTRLTVV.

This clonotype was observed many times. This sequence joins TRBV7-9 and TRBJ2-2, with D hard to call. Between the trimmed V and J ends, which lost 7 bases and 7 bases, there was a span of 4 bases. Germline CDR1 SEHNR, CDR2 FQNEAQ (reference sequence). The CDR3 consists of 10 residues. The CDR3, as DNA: TGTGCCAGCACGGTCGGGGAGCTGTTTTTT. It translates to CASTVGELFF.